This is a list of T cell receptor beta chains from one sample in a study of T cells in Graves' hyperthyroidism and ophthalmopathy. TCRdb analysed the multiplex PCR reads with MiXCR anew, one entry per CDR3 protein. The table records about 58,000 distinct CDR3 sequences, about 49% of them present only once. Input material: blood. Receptor source: a woman in her 30s with Graves' ophthalmopathy. The CDR3 runs from the conserved cysteine through the conserved F or W. A D gene is named only where the DNA matches it firmly. Not all rows give a size; the values are once, few, many and, for expanded clones, a class.

j_call clone_size v_call d_call cdr3_aa cdr3_nt
TRBJ2-7 - TRBV7-3 - CASSLAALGEQYF TGTGCCAGCAGCTTGGCGGCCCTGGGGGAGCAGTACTTC
TRBJ1-1 - TRBV5-1 - CASRPAGHTSTEAFF TGCGCCAGCAGACCCGCCGGGCACACGAGCACTGAAGCTTTCTTT
TRBJ1-2 - TRBV29-1 TRBD1 CSVGAGGAGGHTF TGCAGCGTGGGAGCAGGGGGCGCGGGAGGCCACACCTTC
TRBJ2-7 many TRBV20-1 TRBD1 CSARPGQGAYEQYF TGCAGTGCTAGGCCGGGACAGGGGGCCTACGAGCAGTACTTC
TRBJ1-4 many TRBV6-5 - CASSTSDLGFGSRKLFF TGTGCCAGCAGTACTTCAGATCTCGGGTTCGGGAGTAGAAAACTGTTTTTT
TRBJ1-5 few TRBV30 TRBD1 CAWSIGTGNQPQHF TGTGCCTGGAGTATAGGGACAGGCAATCAGCCCCAGCATTTT
TRBJ2-3 many TRBV29-1 - CSVGISTDTQYF TGCAGCGTTGGGATTAGCACAGATACGCAGTATTTT
TRBJ2-5 many TRBV6-1 - CASSERGWETQYF TGTGCCAGCAGTGAACGCGGATGGGAGACCCAGTACTTC
TRBJ2-1 - TRBV7-9 TRBD2 CASSLAGLAGTNEQFF TGTGCCAGCAGCTTAGCCGGACTAGCGGGAACGAATGAGCAGTTCTTC
TRBJ1-2 many TRBV6-5 - CASSTQQGGYTF TGTGCCAGCAGTACCCAACAGGGTGGCTACACCTTC
TRBJ2-5 many TRBV2 - CASSEGRARGTQYF TGTGCCAGCAGTGAAGGCAGGGCTCGAGGGACCCAGTACTTC
TRBJ2-5 many TRBV2 - CASRGFFLSETQYF TGTGCCAGTCGTGGGTTTTTTCTTTCGGAGACCCAGTACTTC
TRBJ1-4 many TRBV6-1 - CASRTATNEKLFF TGTGCCAGCAGGACTGCTACTAATGAAAAACTGTTTTTT
TRBJ2-2 many TRBV7-3 - CASSASGSGGELFF TGTGCCAGCAGCGCTTCAGGGTCGGGCGGGGAGCTGTTTTTT
TRBJ2-5 - TRBV9 TRBD2 CASSKRAGLAEETQYF TGTGCCAGCAGCAAAAGAGCGGGACTAGCGGAAGAGACCCAGTACTTC
TRBJ1-2 many TRBV12-3/TRBV12-4 - CASNNPGGDYGYTF TGTGCCAGCAACAACCCTGGGGGGGACTATGGCTACACCTTC
TRBJ2-3 once TRBV7-7 - CASSPGGGSESGTQYF TGTGCTAGCAGCCCAGGGGGGGGCAGCGAGTCCGGTACGCAGTATTTT
TRBJ2-5 - TRBV20-1 TRBD1 CSAREDRGTQYF TGCAGTGCTAGAGAAGACAGGGGAACCCAGTACTTC
TRBJ2-7 - TRBV15 - CATSRGSLGQTYEQYF TGTGCCACCAGCAGGGGCAGCTTGGGACAAACCTACGAGCAGTACTTC
TRBJ1-2 many TRBV12-3/TRBV12-4 - CASREQGWGGYTF TGTGCCAGCAGGGAACAGGGTTGGGGTGGCTACACCTTC
TRBJ1-6 many TRBV6-1 - CASRETGLDSPLHF TGTGCCAGCAGGGAAACAGGTCTGGATTCACCCCTCCACTTT
TRBJ2-7 - TRBV7-9 - CASSLAAGQNYEQYF TGTGCCAGCAGCTTGGCTGCGGGACAGAACTACGAGCAGTACTTC
TRBJ2-3 many TRBV20-1 - CSASEWTQGVTQYF TGCAGTGCTAGTGAGTGGACTCAAGGGGTCACGCAGTATTTT
TRBJ1-1 - TRBV7-3 - CASSSTPYDSEAFF TGTGCCAGCAGCTCCACCCCTTACGACAGTGAAGCTTTCTTT
TRBJ1-2 many TRBV5-5 - CASSLTVANYGYTF TGTGCCAGCAGCTTAACAGTAGCTAACTATGGCTACACCTTC
TRBJ1-5 many TRBV7-9 - CASSPGQFNQPQHF TGTGCCAGCAGCCCAGGACAGTTCAATCAGCCCCAGCATTTT
TRBJ2-7 few TRBV9 - CASSPLWGATIEQYF TGTGCCAGCAGCCCCCTATGGGGGGCGACGATCGAGCAGTACTTC
TRBJ2-7 once TRBV12-3/TRBV12-4 - CASSLGQPHEQYF TGTGCCAGCAGTTTGGGTCAGCCCCACGAGCAGTACTTC
TRBJ1-4 - TRBV20-1 - CSARDGKLFF TGCAGTGCTAGAGATGGAAAACTGTTTTTT
TRBJ1-5 - TRBV20-1 - CSATRVETQHF TGCAGCGCTACACGGGTTGAGACCCAGCATTTT
TRBJ2-7 many TRBV20-1 TRBD2 CSARGTSGTYEQYF TGCAGTGCTAGAGGGACTAGCGGGACCTACGAGCAGTACTTC
TRBJ1-1 many TRBV28 - CASSLHAGQNTEAFF TGTGCCAGCAGTCTTCACGCAGGGCAGAACACTGAAGCTTTCTTT
TRBJ2-7 many TRBV7-2 - CASSFTGIGSYEQYF TGTGCCAGCAGCTTCACAGGGATTGGGTCCTACGAGCAGTACTTC
TRBJ1-4 - TRBV2 - CASSGAGRKLFF TGTGCCAGCAGTGGGGCAGGTCGAAAACTATTTTTT
TRBJ1-1 - TRBV20-1 - CSTRARGLEAFF TGCAGTACTAGAGCACGAGGTTTGGAAGCTTTCTTT
TRBJ1-1 - TRBV20-1 - CSAIGGGETEAFF TGCAGTGCAATCGGGGGAGGAGAGACTGAAGCTTTCTTT
TRBJ1-1 - TRBV9 TRBD1 CASSVATGQGASGNTEAFF TGTGCCAGCAGCGTAGCTACTGGGCAGGGGGCCTCTGGAAACACTGAAGCTTTCTTT
TRBJ1-1 many TRBV6-1 - CASSELAFITEAFF TGTGCCAGCAGTGAACTCGCTTTCATCACTGAAGCTTTCTTT
TRBJ2-7 many TRBV2 TRBD2 CASSEGIAGTYEQYF TGTGCCAGCAGTGAAGGGATAGCGGGGACCTACGAGCAGTACTTC
TRBJ2-3 - TRBV7-2 - CASSLWRGPDNEQYF TGTGCCAGCAGCTTATGGCGGGGGCCCGACAATGAGCAGTATTTT
TRBJ2-7 - TRBV5-1 - CASALGRKYEQDF TGCGCCAGCGCACTAGGACGTAAATACGAGCAGGACTTC
TRBJ2-5 - TRBV9 - CASSVGARPETQYF TGTGCCAGCAGCGTAGGGGCGAGGCCAGAGACCCAGTACTTC
TRBJ2-2 - TRBV9 - CASSVGGQLFF TGTGCCAGCAGCGTAGGGGGGCAGCTGTTTTTT
TRBJ2-7 - TRBV2 TRBD2 CASRAGLAEYEQYF TGTGCCAGCAGGGCGGGACTAGCGGAGTACGAGCAGTACTTC
TRBJ1-4 many TRBV5-5 - CASSVGTWSPSDEKLFF TGTGCCAGCAGCGTGGGGACGTGGAGTCCTTCCGATGAAAAACTGTTTTTT
TRBJ1-5 - TRBV20-1 - CSARDGGFGQPQHF TGCAGTGCTAGAGATGGGGGGTTTGGGCAGCCCCAGCATTTT